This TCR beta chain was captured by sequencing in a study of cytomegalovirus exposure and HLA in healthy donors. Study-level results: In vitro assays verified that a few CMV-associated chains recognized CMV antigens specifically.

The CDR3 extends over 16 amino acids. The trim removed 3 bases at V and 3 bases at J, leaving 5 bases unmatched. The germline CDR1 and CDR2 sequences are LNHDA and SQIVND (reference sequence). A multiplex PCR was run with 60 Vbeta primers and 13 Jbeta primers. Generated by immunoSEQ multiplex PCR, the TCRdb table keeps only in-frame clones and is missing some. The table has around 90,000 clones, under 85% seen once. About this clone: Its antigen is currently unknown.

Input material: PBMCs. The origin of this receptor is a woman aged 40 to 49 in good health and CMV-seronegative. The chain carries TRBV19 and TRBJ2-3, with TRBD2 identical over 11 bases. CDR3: CASSIRLAGMTDTQYF. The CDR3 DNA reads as TGTGCCAGTAGTATCCGACTAGCGGGAATGACAGATACGCAGTATTTT.